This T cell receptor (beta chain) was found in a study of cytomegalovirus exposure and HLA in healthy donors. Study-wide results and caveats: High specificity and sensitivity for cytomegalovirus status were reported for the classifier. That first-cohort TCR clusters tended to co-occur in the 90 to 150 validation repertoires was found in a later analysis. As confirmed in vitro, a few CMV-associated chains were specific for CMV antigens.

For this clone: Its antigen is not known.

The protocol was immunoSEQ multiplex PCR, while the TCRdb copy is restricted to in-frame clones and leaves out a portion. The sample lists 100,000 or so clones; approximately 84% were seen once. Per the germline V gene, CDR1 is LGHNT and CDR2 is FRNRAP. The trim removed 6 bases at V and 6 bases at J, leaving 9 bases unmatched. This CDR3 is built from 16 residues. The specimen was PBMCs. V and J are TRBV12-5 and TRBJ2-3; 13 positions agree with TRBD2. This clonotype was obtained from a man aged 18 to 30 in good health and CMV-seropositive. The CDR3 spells CASGPGLAGEADTQYF. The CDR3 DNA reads TGTGCTAGTGGCCCTGGACTAGCGGGAGAGGCGGATACGCAGTATTTT.